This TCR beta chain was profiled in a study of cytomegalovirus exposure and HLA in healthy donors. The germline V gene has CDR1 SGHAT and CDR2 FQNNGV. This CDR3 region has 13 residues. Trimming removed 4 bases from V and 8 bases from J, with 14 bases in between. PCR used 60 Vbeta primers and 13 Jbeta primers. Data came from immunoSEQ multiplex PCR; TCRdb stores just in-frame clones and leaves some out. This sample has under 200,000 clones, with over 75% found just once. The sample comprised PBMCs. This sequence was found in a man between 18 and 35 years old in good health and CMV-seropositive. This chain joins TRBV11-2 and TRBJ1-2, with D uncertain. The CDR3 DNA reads TGTGCCAGCAGCTCTCCCTTTTCAGGCGGCTACACCTTC. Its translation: CASSSPFSGGYTF.